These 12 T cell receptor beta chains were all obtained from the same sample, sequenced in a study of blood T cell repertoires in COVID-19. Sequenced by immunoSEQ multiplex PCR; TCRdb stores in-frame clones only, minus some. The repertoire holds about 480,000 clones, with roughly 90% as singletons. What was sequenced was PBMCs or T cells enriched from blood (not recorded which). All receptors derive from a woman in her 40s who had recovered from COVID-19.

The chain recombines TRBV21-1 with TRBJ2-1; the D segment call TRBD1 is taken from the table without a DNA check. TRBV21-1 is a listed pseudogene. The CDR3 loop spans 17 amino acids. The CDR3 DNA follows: TGTGCCAGCAGCAAAGCGCTTCGGGACAGGCTGGACAATGAGCAGTTCTTC. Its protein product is CASSKALRDRLDNEQFF.

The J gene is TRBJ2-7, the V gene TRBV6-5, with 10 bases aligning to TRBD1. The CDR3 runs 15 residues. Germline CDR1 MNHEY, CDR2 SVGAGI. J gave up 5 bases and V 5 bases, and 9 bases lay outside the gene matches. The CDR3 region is CASSTTGTGVHEQYF. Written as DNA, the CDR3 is TGTGCCAGCAGTACGACCGGGACAGGGGTACACGAGCAGTACTTC.

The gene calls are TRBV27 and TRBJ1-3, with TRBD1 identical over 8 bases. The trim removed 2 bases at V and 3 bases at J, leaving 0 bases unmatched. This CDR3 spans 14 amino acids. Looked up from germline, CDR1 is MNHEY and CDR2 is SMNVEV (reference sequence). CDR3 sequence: CASSLGQGGNTIYF. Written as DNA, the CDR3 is TGTGCCAGCAGTTTAGGACAGGGTGGAAACACCATATATTTT.

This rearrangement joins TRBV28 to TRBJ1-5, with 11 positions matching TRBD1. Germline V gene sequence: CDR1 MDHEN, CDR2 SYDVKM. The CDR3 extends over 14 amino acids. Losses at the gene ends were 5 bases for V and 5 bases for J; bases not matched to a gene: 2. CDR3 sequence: CASSADRGHQPQHF. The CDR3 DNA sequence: TGTGCCAGCAGTGCGGACAGGGGGCATCAGCCCCAGCATTTT.

CDR3 sequence (DNA): TGTGCTAGTGCTTCCCACAGGGGGACCTACGAGCAGTACTTC. Protein product: CASASHRGTYEQYF. The rearrangement links TRBV12-5 to TRBJ2-7; 8 nucleotides line up with TRBD1. The junction had 7 bases not matched to a gene; V was cut back by 7 bases and J by 2 bases. CDR1 and CDR2 (germline): LGHNT, FRNRAP. The CDR3 consists of 14 residues. Complete variable domain (other parts from reference TRBV12-5 and TRBJ2-7): DARVTQTPRHKVTEMGQEVTMRCQPILGHNTVFWYRQTMMQGLELLAYFRNRAPLDDSGMPKDRFSAEMPDATLATLKIQPSEPRDSAVYFCASASHRGTYEQYFGPGTRLTVT.

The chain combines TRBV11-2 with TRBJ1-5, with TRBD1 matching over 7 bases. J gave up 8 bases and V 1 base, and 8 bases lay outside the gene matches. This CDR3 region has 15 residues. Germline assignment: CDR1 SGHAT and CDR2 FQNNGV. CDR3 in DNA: TGTGCCAGCAGCTTAGCTGGGACAGATCTAGAGCCCCAGCATTTT. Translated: CASSLAGTDLEPQHF. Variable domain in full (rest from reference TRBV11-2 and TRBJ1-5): EAGVAQSPRYKIIEKRQSVAFWCNPISGHATLYWYQQILGQGPKLLIQFQNNGVVDDSQLPKDRFSAERLKGVDSTLKIQPAKLEDSAVYLCASSLAGTDLEPQHFGDGTRLSIL.

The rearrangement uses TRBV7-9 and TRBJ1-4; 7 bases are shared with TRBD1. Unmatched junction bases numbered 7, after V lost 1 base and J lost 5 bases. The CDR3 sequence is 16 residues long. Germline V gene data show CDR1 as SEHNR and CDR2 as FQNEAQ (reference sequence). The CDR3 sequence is CASSLGETGKNEKLFF. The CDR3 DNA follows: TGTGCCAGCAGCTTAGGAGAGACAGGGAAAAATGAAAAACTGTTTTTT.

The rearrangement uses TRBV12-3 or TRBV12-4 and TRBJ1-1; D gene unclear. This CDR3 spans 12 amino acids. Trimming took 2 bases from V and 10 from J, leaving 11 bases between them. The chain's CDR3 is CASSLYRGGAFF. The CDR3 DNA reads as TGTGCCAGCAGTTTATATAGAGGTGGAGCTTTCTTT.

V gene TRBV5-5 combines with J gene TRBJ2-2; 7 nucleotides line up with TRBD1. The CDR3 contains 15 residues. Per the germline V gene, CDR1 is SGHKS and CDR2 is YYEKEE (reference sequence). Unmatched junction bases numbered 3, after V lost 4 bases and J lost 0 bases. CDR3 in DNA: TGTGCCAGCAGCGGGACAGCCGCGAACACCGGGGAGCTGTTTTTT. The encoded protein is CASSGTAANTGELFF.

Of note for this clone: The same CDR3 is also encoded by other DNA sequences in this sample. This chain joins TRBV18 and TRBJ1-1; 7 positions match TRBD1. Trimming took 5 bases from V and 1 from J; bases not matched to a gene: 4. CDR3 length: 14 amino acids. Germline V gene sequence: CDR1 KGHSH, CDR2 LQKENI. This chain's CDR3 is CASSAGTENTEAFF. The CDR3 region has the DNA TGTGCCAGCTCAGCCGGGACAGAGAACACTGAAGCTTTCTTT.

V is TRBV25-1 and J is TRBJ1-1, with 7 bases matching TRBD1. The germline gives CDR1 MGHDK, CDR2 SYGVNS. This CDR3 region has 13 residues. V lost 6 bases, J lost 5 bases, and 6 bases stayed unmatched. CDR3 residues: CASSIGGRTEAFF. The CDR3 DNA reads TGTGCCAGCAGCATAGGGGGCAGGACTGAAGCTTTCTTT.

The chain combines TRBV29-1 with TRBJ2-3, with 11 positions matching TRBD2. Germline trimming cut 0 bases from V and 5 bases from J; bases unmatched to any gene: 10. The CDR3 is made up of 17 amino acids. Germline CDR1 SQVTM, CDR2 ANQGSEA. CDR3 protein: CSVEEATSGKRRDTQYF. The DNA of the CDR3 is TGCAGCGTTGAAGAGGCGACTAGCGGGAAACGTAGAGATACGCAGTATTTT.